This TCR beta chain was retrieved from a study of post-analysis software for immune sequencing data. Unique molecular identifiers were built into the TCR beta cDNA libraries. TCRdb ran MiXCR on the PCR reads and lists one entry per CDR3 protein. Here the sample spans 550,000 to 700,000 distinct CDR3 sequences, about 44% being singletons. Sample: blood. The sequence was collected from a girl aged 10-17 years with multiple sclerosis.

CDR3 in DNA: TGTGCCAGCAGTTACCTCGACAGGGCGCAAGAGACCCAGTACTTC. Its translation is CASSYLDRAQETQYF. The chain carries TRBV6-5 and TRBJ2-5; 7 positions match TRBD1. The length of the CDR3 is 15 residues. V shed 2 bases, J shed 2 bases, and the junction held 5 bases outside the gene matches. The V gene's germline CDR1 is MNHEY and CDR2 SVGAGI.